This T cell receptor beta chain was identified during a study of OX40 agonist ivuxolimab in advanced cancers. Study-wide results and caveats: Undetermined was the antigen specificity of the expanded peripheral T cells.

V lost 4 bases, J lost 6 bases, and 14 bases stayed unmatched. The CDR3 consists of 16 residues. Per the germline V gene, CDR1 is SGHDT and CDR2 is YYEEEE. Produced via immunoSEQ multiplex PCR; TCRdb's table is partial and in-frame only. The sample includes 72,000 or so clones, 85% to 90% seen only once; the top ten take roughly 0.9%. Turning to this clone: Its antigen is still unknown.

This TCR derives from an adult with an advanced solid tumor such as melanoma, head and neck, liver or kidney cancer. The chain is built from TRBV5-6 and TRBJ1-2; 8 bases line up with TRBD1. Source: CD4+ or CD8+ T cells sorted from blood, taken in a trial of the OX40 agonist ivuxolimab. The CDR3 DNA is TGTGCCAGCAGCCCGGCCGCGCAGGGGGCAAGGGATGGCTACACCTTC. Residues: CASSPAAQGARDGYTF.